This T cell receptor (beta chain) is from a study of blood T cells in healthy people across ages. V was pared by 5 bases and J by 6 bases, with 20 bases between. The CDR3 loop spans 15 amino acids. The V gene's germline CDR1 is SGHVS and CDR2 FQNEAQ. At least ten counts were recorded for this clonotype. It was with a sample-barcoded 5' primer and a J-beta primer mix that a second PCR of roughly 6 to 11 cycles was run. MiXCR was run by TCRdb on the 5' RACE reads, yielding one entry per CDR3 protein. The data show approximately 810,000 distinct CDR3 sequences, about 28% seen once. At least 6.5 million PBMCs were isolated per sample.

The sequencing input was blood. This chain links TRBV7-8 with TRBJ2-7; D ambiguous. The receptor was isolated from an elderly woman in good health. CDR3 sequence: CASSTLRARRGEQYF. CDR3 nucleotides: TGTGCCAGCAGCACCCTCCGGGCCAGGCGAGGCGAGCAGTACTTC. The full variable domain, rest sourced from reference TRBV7-8 and TRBJ2-7, is GAGVSQSPRYKVAKRGQDVALRCDPISGHVSLFWYQQALGQGPEFLTYFQNEAQLDKSGLPSDRFFAERPEGSVSTLKIQRTQQEDSAVYLCASSTLRARRGEQYFGPGTRLTVT.